The T cell receptor beta chain described here comes from a study of T-cell memory formation after mild COVID-19. The overall study: TCR clusters showed largely donor specificity. Findings of the study overall: For contracting clones, CD4+ ones sat mainly in CM and EM, CD8+ in EMRA. Certain responding clones were present in pre-infection memory, suggesting participation of cross-reactive memory. Contracting clones, day 15 to 85, had balanced CD4/CD8, and later expanders favored CD4+.

A single record per CDR3 protein comes from TCRdb applying MiXCR to the 5' RACE reads. The sample lists about 270,000 distinct CDR3 sequences; just over 15% were seen once. The germline V gene has CDR1 SGHAT and CDR2 FQNNGV. V lost 3 bases to trimming and J lost 1 base, with 10 bases between them. This CDR3 contains 14 residues. A word on this clonotype: The antigen is undetermined.

This TCR derives from an adult woman who had mild COVID-19 (a few samples of this study predate the infection). Cell type and time point are not known. Material: PBMCs or a T cell subset sorted from them (not recorded which). This chain joins TRBV11-2 and TRBJ2-7; possible D gene TRBD1, 6 bases. CDR3 sequence (DNA): TGTGCCAGCAGCTTTCGACAGGCATCCTACGAGCAGTACTTC. This codes for CASSFRQASYEQYF.